A selection of T cell receptor beta chains follows, all from one sample in a study of T cells after yellow fever vaccination. TCRdb reprocessed the 5' RACE reads via MiXCR and lists one record per CDR3 protein. Among some 350,000 distinct CDR3 sequences, over 5% were seen once, and the ten largest hold 15%. Sequencing used PBMCs, obtained 5 days after the yellow fever booster vaccination. These TCRs come from a man aged 25 to 45 who received the YFV17D yellow fever vaccine. Both conserved end residues are part of each CDR3. Each record gives: V gene, J gene, CDR3 protein.

TRBV20-1,TRBJ2-7,CSARDGTGGSEQYF
TRBV23-1,TRBJ2-1,CASNWNEQFF
TRBV11-2,TRBJ2-5,CASHSPGLAGPQETQYF
TRBV9,TRBJ2-2,CASSVGTRGTGELFF
TRBV20-1,TRBJ2-3,CSARPGRGRDTQYF
TRBV6-2/TRBV6-3,TRBJ2-7,CASSLRGQWYEQYF
TRBV11-3,TRBJ2-5,CASSLTSASRLYF
TRBV19,TRBJ2-7,CASSIDSTFYEQYF
TRBV29-1,TRBJ2-5,CSVLHQEETQYF
TRBV5-1,TRBJ2-1,CASSPGTGGNYNEQFF
TRBV7-2,TRBJ1-3,CASSPGLMSSGNTIYF
TRBV20-1,TRBJ2-7,CSAGDSGLAQYF
TRBV7-9,TRBJ1-1,CASSSGTWGEAFF
TRBV19,TRBJ2-6,CASSRPGHSSGANVLTF
TRBV7-9,TRBJ2-3,CASSGGGRTTDTQYF